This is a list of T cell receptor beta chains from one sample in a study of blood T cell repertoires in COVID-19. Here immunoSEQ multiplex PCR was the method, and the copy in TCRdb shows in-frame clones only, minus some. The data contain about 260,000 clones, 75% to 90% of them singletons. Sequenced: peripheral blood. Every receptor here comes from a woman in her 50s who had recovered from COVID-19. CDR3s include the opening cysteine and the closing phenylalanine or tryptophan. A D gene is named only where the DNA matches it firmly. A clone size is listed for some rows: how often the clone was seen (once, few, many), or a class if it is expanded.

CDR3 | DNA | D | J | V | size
CASSYSMDEELGGWNTEAFF | TGTGCCAGCAGTTACTCGATGGATGAGGAGCTCGGCGGGTGGAACACTGAAGCTTTCTTT | - | TRBJ1-1 | TRBV6-2/TRBV6-3 | -
CASSRGGGRNEQFF | TGTGCCAGTTCCCGGGGGGGCGGGAGGAATGAGCAGTTCTTC | TRBD2 | TRBJ2-1 | TRBV28 | -
CASSGQGLGNTIYF | TGTGCCAGCAGCGGACAGGGACTTGGAAACACCATATATTTT | TRBD1 | TRBJ1-3 | TRBV2 | -
CAGGDREGRKTEAFF | TGTGCCGGGGGGGACAGGGAAGGGCGGAAGACTGAAGCTTTCTTT | TRBD1 | TRBJ1-1 | TRBV6-5 | -
CASSLIPSSYNEQFF | TGTGCCAGCAGCTTGATTCCGAGTTCGTACAATGAGCAGTTCTTC | - | TRBJ2-1 | TRBV5-4 | -
CASSLLASYEQYF | TGTGCCAGCAGCTTACTAGCCTCCTACGAGCAGTACTTC | - | TRBJ2-7 | TRBV7-8 | -
CASSSSGAYSYNEQFF | TGCGCCAGCAGCTCGTCAGGTGCTTACTCCTACAATGAGCAGTTCTTC | - | TRBJ2-1 | TRBV5-1 | -
CASSLVRGTGELFF | TGTGCCAGCAGCTTGGTCAGGGGGACCGGGGAGCTGTTTTTT | TRBD1 | TRBJ2-2 | TRBV5-4 | -
CASSSPSGRTDTQYF | TGTGCCAGCAGTTCCCCTAGCGGGAGGACAGATACGCAGTATTTT | TRBD2 | TRBJ2-3 | TRBV6-5 | -
CASSRGSGGPNEKLFF | TGCGCCAGCAGCCGGGGGTCGGGGGGTCCTAATGAAAAACTGTTTTTT | - | TRBJ1-4 | TRBV5-1 | once
CASSSAQGSYTGELFF | TGCGCCAGCAGCTCGGCACAGGGGTCTTACACCGGGGAGCTGTTTTTT | TRBD1 | TRBJ2-2 | TRBV5-1 | once
CASRIQGGTEAFF | TGTGCCAGCAGGATACAGGGGGGCACTGAAGCTTTCTTT | TRBD1 | TRBJ1-1 | TRBV7-2 | -
CASSRRDRVSVPTGELFF | TGTGCCAGCAGCCGAAGGGACAGGGTCTCTGTACCCACCGGGGAGCTGTTTTTT | TRBD1 | TRBJ2-2 | TRBV7-9 | -
CASSIGQGWEQYF | TGTGCCAGTAGTATAGGCCAGGGGTGGGAGCAGTACTTC | - | TRBJ2-7 | TRBV19 | -
CASSLAGSNEKLFF | TGCGCCAGCAGCTTGGCAGGTTCTAATGAAAAACTGTTTTTT | - | TRBJ1-4 | TRBV5-1 | -
CASSQAANPYEQYF | TGTGCCAGCAGCCAAGCTGCGAATCCCTACGAGCAGTACTTC | - | TRBJ2-7 | TRBV14 | -
CASSFSPGTLGDSPLHF | TGTGCCAGCAGCTTTAGCCCAGGGACTTTAGGAGATTCACCCCTCCACTTT | - | TRBJ1-6 | TRBV11-2 | -
CASSLAGWNQPQHF | TGTGCCAGCAGTTTAGCAGGTTGGAATCAGCCCCAGCATTTT | - | TRBJ1-5 | TRBV27 | -
CASRGSTDLNYEQYF | TGTGCCAGCAGGGGTTCGACAGATCTGAACTACGAGCAGTACTTC | - | TRBJ2-7 | TRBV6-5 | -
CASSPVATEAFF | TGTGCCAGCTCCCCCGTAGCCACTGAAGCTTTCTTT | - | TRBJ1-1 | TRBV18 | few
CASSLNRFTDTQYF | TGTGCTAGCAGCTTAAACAGGTTCACAGATACGCAGTATTTT | - | TRBJ2-3 | TRBV7-7 | -
CASRVRFVEMNTEAFF | TGTGCCAGCAGAGTCCGTTTCGTCGAGATGAACACTGAAGCTTTCTTT | - | TRBJ1-1 | TRBV27 | few
CASSLAGVDYGYTF | TGTGCCAGCAGCTTAGCAGGGGTCGACTATGGCTACACCTTC | - | TRBJ1-2 | TRBV7-8 | -
CASSQGSGNTIYF | TGTGCCAGCAGTCAGGGATCTGGAAACACCATATATTTT | - | TRBJ1-3 | TRBV2 | -
CASSRTGGDYGYTF | TGTGCCAGCAGTCGGACAGGGGGTGACTATGGCTACACCTTC | TRBD1 | TRBJ1-2 | TRBV6-2/TRBV6-3 | once
CASSYPDRGETQYF | TGTGCCAGCAGTTATCCGGACAGGGGAGAGACCCAGTACTTC | TRBD1 | TRBJ2-5 | TRBV6-2/TRBV6-3 | once
CASSSGLSTDTQYF | TGTGCCAGTAGTTCGGGACTCAGCACAGATACGCAGTATTTT | - | TRBJ2-3 | TRBV19 | -
CASSSGGNTEAFF | TGTGCCAGCAGCTCCGGGGGGAACACTGAAGCTTTCTTT | - | TRBJ1-1 | TRBV9 | few